Below are 24 T cell receptor beta chains sequenced from a single sample in a study of CD8 T cells in Susac syndrome. Reverse transcription of roughly 0.5 to 1 ug RNA was carried out with random hexamers. From the immunoSEQ multiplex PCR reads, TCRdb called clonotypes with MiXCR, one entry per CDR3 protein. The sample has 150,000 to 200,000 distinct CDR3 sequences, roughly 92% seen once. The sample comprised CD4+ T cells from PBMCs. These receptor sequences come from a human donor in good health.

This chain uses TRBV5-1 with TRBJ1-5; 9 bases agree with TRBD1. Germline values: CDR1 SGHRS, CDR2 YFSETQ. The CDR3 runs 14 residues. Trimming took 0 bases from V and 7 from J; bases not matched to a gene: 2. This chain's CDR3 is CASSLGGTGQPQHF. DNA for the CDR3: TGCGCCAGCAGCTTGGGAGGGACAGGGCAGCCCCAGCATTTT.

The V call is TRBV12-3 or TRBV12-4, the J call TRBJ1-5; D remains unclear. The V and J ends lost 4 bases and 5 bases respectively, with 6 bases between them. This CDR3 contains 12 residues. CDR3 in amino acids: CASSSDHQPQHF. The CDR3 coding sequence is TGTGCCAGCAGTTCCGATCATCAGCCCCAGCATTTT.

The chain couples TRBV28 to TRBJ2-1; weak D call: TRBD1 (6 bases). CDR1 is MDHEN, CDR2 SYDVKM, per germline. The CDR3 consists of 12 residues. Trimming shortened V by 4 bases and J by 14 bases, and 15 bases separated the two germline ends. This CDR3 reads CASSSGTIGEFF. Written as DNA, the CDR3 is TGTGCCAGCAGTTCCGGGACAATCGGAGAGTTCTTC.

The sample holds one count of this clonotype. The rearrangement joins TRBV29-1 to TRBJ1-2, with TRBD1 identical over 9 bases. The junction had 8 bases not matched to a gene; V was cut back by 4 bases and J by 8 bases. The CDR3 is 13 residues long. In germline, CDR1 is SQVTM, CDR2 ANQGSEA. The CDR3 nucleotides are TGCAGCGTTGGGACTACAGGGGGCAAAGGCTACACCTTC. Its translation: CSVGTTGGKGYTF.

This clonotype was recorded once. V is TRBV4-1 and J is TRBJ2-2, with 7 bases aligning to TRBD2. The CDR3 has 14 amino acids. V was clipped by 3 bases and J by 8 bases; unmatched bases: 6. Looked up from germline, CDR1 is MGHRA and CDR2 is YSYEKL. The CDR3 region is CASSHGRVSGELFF. The DNA for the CDR3 is TGCGCCAGCAGCCATGGGAGGGTCTCGGGGGAGCTGTTTTTT.

The chain links TRBV5-6 to TRBJ2-7; 8 bases fit TRBD2. The CDR3 has 15 residues. The V segment lost 7 bases and the J segment 1 base; nucleotides outside the gene matches: 10. Germline CDR1 is SGHDT and CDR2 is YYEEEE. CDR3 in DNA: TGTGCCAGCTATCCCTTCGGGAGGGTTTCCTACGAGCAGTACGTC. This translates into CASYPFGRVSYEQYV.

V is TRBV3-1 and J is TRBJ1-1; D not certain. The germline gives CDR1 LGHDT, CDR2 YNNKEL (reference sequence). V was pared by 3 bases and J by 3 bases, with 14 bases between. The CDR3 is 15 residues long. CDR3 in DNA: TGTGCCAGCAGCCAGGGTGGGCCGGTGTACACTGAAGCTTTCTTT. It specifies CASSQGGPVYTEAFF.

Here the CDR3 reads CASSKGANGYGYTF. CDR3 sequence (DNA): TGTGCCAGCAGTAAGGGGGCCAATGGCTATGGCTACACCTTC. The genes are TRBV28 and TRBJ1-2, with 7 positions matching TRBD1. This CDR3 is built from 14 residues. CDR1 is MDHEN and CDR2 is SYDVKM in the germline V gene. Losses at the gene ends were 5 bases for V and 4 bases for J; bases not matched to a gene: 7.

The V gene is TRBV20-1, the J gene TRBJ2-3; 9 bases match TRBD1. Germline loops: CDR1 DFQATT, CDR2 SNEGSKA (reference sequence). This CDR3 has 16 residues. Trimming cost V 0 bases and J 1 base; bases outside gene matches: 5. This CDR3 is CSARDLRTGGTDTQYF. The CDR3 DNA follows: TGCAGTGCTAGAGATCTAAGGACAGGGGGCACAGATACGCAGTATTTT.

J is TRBJ1-1 and V is TRBV7-2; D gene uncertain. The ends were cut back, 2 bases at V and 5 bases at J, with 9 bases in the middle. Germline-derived CDR1 and CDR2 are SGHTA and FQGNSA. The CDR3 consists of 13 residues. The CDR3 spells CASSLLGLTEAFF. Here the CDR3 DNA reads TGTGCCAGCAGCTTACTTGGTTTGACTGAAGCTTTCTTT.

The CDR3: CASSPKGNNSPLHF. The DNA of the CDR3 is TGTGCCAGCAGCCCCAAGGGAAATAATTCACCCCTCCACTTT. The chain recombines TRBV5-4 with TRBJ1-6; no reliable D call. The CDR3 sequence is 14 residues long. Trimming took off 4 bases at V and 5 bases at J, with 10 bases between the two ends. Germline CDR1 and CDR2: SGHNT and YYREEE (reference sequence). The whole variable domain, remainder taken from reference TRBV5-4 and TRBJ1-6, is ETGVTQSPTHLIKTRGQQVTLRCSSQSGHNTVSWYQQALGQGPQFIFQYYREEENGRGNFPPRFSGLQFPNYSSELNVNALELDDSALYLCASSPKGNNSPLHFGNGTRLTVT.

V usage is TRBV6-2 or TRBV6-3 and J usage is TRBJ1-1, with D tentatively TRBD1 (5 bases). Trimming took 5 bases from V and 1 from J, leaving 17 bases between them. Germline V CDR1 and CDR2: MNHEY, SVGEGT. This CDR3 has 16 amino acids. The CDR3 DNA reads TGTGCCAGCAGTCGCAACCCGGGACGACGGAACACTGAAGCTTTCTTT. This gives the protein CASSRNPGRRNTEAFF.

The chain couples TRBV2 to TRBJ2-1, with D perhaps being TRBD1 or TRBD2 (5 bases each). CDR1 is SNHLY and CDR2 is FYNNEI in the germline V gene. This CDR3 has 12 amino acids. With 9 bases removed from V and 10 bases from J, the gap between germline ends came to 16 bases. The chain's CDR3 is CASGNPGREQFF. CDR3 sequence (DNA): TGTGCCAGTGGTAACCCGGGACGGGAGCAGTTCTTC.

The J gene is TRBJ1-1, the V gene TRBV7-6, with a weak D call TRBD1 (5 bases). CDR3 length equals 14 residues. Germline assignment: CDR1 SGHVS and CDR2 FNYEAQ. Trimming took off 5 bases at V and 4 bases at J, with 14 bases between the two ends. The CDR3 is CASSPTVLGTEAFF. Written as DNA, the CDR3 is TGTGCCAGCAGCCCGACAGTCTTGGGCACTGAAGCTTTCTTT. The full variable domain, rest sourced from reference TRBV7-6 and TRBJ1-1, is GAGVSQSPRYKVTKRGQDVALRCDPISGHVSLYWYRQALGQGPEFLTYFNYEAQQDKSGLPNDRFSAERPEGSISTLTIQRTEQRDSAMYRCASSPTVLGTEAFFGQGTRLTVV.

The genes are TRBV12-3 or TRBV12-4 and TRBJ2-1, with 7 bases fitting TRBD2. The V segment lost 1 base and the J segment 6 bases; nucleotides outside the gene matches: 6. The CDR3 covers 15 residues. The CDR3 sequence is CASSLESGMGNEQFF. CDR3 DNA: TGTGCCAGCAGTTTAGAAAGCGGGATGGGCAATGAGCAGTTCTTC.

V usage is TRBV7-9 and J usage is TRBJ1-1, with a tentative D call TRBD1 (5 bases). CDR1 is SEHNR, CDR2 FQNEAQ, per germline (reference sequence). V lost 3 bases, J lost 8 bases, and 16 bases lay in between. The CDR3 consists of 14 residues. CDR3 loop: CASSLPMRGTEAFF. The CDR3 DNA reads TGTGCCAGCAGCTTGCCAATGCGGGGCACAGAAGCTTTCTTT.

The chain links TRBV5-4 to TRBJ2-3; 10 nucleotides match TRBD2. CDR3 length: 15 amino acids. V dropped 4 bases and J dropped 5; count of bases not matched to a gene: 7. The germline V gene encodes CDR1 SGHNT and CDR2 YYREEE (reference sequence). The CDR3 sequence: CASSRRAGGVDTQYF. CDR3 coding DNA: TGTGCCAGCAGCAGGAGAGCGGGGGGGGTAGATACGCAGTATTTT.

This rearrangement joins TRBV4-1 to TRBJ1-1; 10 bases are shared with TRBD1. CDR3 size: 14 residues. Losses at the gene ends were 4 bases for V and 4 bases for J; bases not matched to a gene: 3. Per the germline V gene, CDR1 is MGHRA and CDR2 is YSYEKL. The CDR3 spells CASSRRQGATEAFF. The CDR3 DNA sequence: TGCGCCAGCAGCCGACGACAGGGGGCCACTGAAGCTTTCTTT.

Remarks on this clonotype: One end of the junction fails to match germline, which may point to a read error. CDR3 protein: CASSLDTNSPLHF. The CDR3 region has the DNA TGTGCCAGCAGCTTGGACACTAATTCCCCCCTCCACTTT. V gene TRBV5-6 combines with J gene TRBJ1-6; no clear D gene. This CDR3 spans 13 amino acids. Germline loops: CDR1 SGHDT, CDR2 YYEEEE.

The rearrangement links TRBV29-1 to TRBJ2-1; D possibly corresponds to TRBD2 (7 bases). Per the germline V gene, CDR1 is SQVTM and CDR2 is ANQGSEA. V lost 7 bases and J lost 2, with 15 bases in between. The CDR3 sequence is 14 residues long. CDR3 sequence reads: CSGEGQGPYNEQFF. CDR3 sequence (DNA): TGCAGCGGGGAGGGGCAGGGGCCCTACAATGAGCAGTTCTTC.

The chain links TRBV29-1 to TRBJ2-1; D is unclear. The CDR3 is 12 residues long. Germline CDR1 and CDR2: SQVTM and ANQGSEA. V gave up 7 bases and J gave up 0 bases, with 7 bases separating them. Here the CDR3 reads CSAASSYNEQFF. The CDR3 DNA sequence: TGCAGCGCCGCCTCCTCCTACAATGAGCAGTTCTTC.

This sequence joins TRBV29-1 and TRBJ2-3, with a weak D call TRBD1 (6 bases). V was cut by 7 bases and J by 2 bases, with 13 bases left in between. Germline V CDR1 and CDR2: SQVTM, ANQGSEA. CDR3 size: 13 residues. The CDR3 loop reads CSDARDNTDTQYF. The DNA for the CDR3 is TGCAGCGACGCCCGGGACAACACAGATACGCAGTATTTT.

The chain recombines TRBV5-4 with TRBJ1-2; no firm D call. The CDR3 consists of 16 residues. The germline V and J ends were trimmed by 2 bases and 2 bases, with 16 bases remaining between them. Per germline, CDR1 SGHNT and CDR2 YYREEE (reference sequence). CDR3 protein: CASSFLGKGMNYGYTF. In DNA form, the CDR3 reads TGTGCCAGCAGCTTTCTGGGGAAGGGCATGAACTATGGCTACACCTTC.

The rearrangement joins TRBV28 to TRBJ2-3; the D gene is possibly TRBD2 (8 bases). The V gene lost 10 bases and the J gene lost 6 bases, with 26 bases spanning the gap. Looked up from germline, CDR1 is MDHEN and CDR2 is SYDVKM. The CDR3 loop spans 16 amino acids. CDR3 DNA sequence: TGTGCCACCGCGGGAGGCCAGGGGGGACTCTCGGATACGCAGTATTTT. It translates to CATAGGQGGLSDTQYF. Using reference TRBV28 and TRBJ2-3 for the parts outside the CDR3, the full variable domain is DVKVTQSSRYLVKRTGEKVFLECVQDMDHENMFWYRQDPGLGLRLIYFSYDVKMKEKGDIPEGYSVSREKKERFSLILESASTNQTSMYLCATAGGQGGLSDTQYFGPGTRLTVL.